This is a list of T cell receptor beta chains from one sample in a study of CD8 T cells in ankylosing spondylitis. TCRdb called the 5' RACE reads again in MiXCR, with one record for every CDR3 protein. The top ten clones hold 15% to 20% of a sample with 650,000 to 800,000 distinct CDR3 sequences, roughly 19% of them seen once. The specimen sequenced was blood, either unsorted or a sorted T cell fraction (not recorded which). The source is a male donor with ankylosing spondylitis. CDR3s include the opening cysteine and the closing phenylalanine or tryptophan. The order of the fields is V gene, D gene, clone size, J gene, CDR3 length, CDR3 DNA, CDR3 protein. The D gene is left open where the match is weak. Clone size, where shown, is once, few, many, or a class for clones that have expanded.

TRBV3-1	TRBD2	few	TRBJ2-5	15	TGTGCCAGCAGACAACTAGCGGGAGGAAGGGAGACCCAGTACTTC	CASRQLAGGRETQYF
TRBV20-1	TRBD2	few	TRBJ2-5	12	TGCAGTGTTCGAGCGGGGGAAGAGACCCAGTACTTC	CSVRAGEETQYF
TRBV4-1	-	few	TRBJ1-2	14	TGCGCCAGCAGCCAAGCGGACAGTCTCTCTGGCTACACCTTC	CASSQADSLSGYTF
TRBV18	-	-	TRBJ2-5	15	TGTGCCAGCTCACCGGATGCGGGGCGCGGGGAGACCCAGTACTTC	CASSPDAGRGETQYF
TRBV28	-	many	TRBJ1-1	14	TGTGCCAGCAGTTCGACCGATATGAACACTGAAGCTTTCTTT	CASSSTDMNTEAFF
TRBV11-1	TRBD1	-	TRBJ2-6	20	TGTGCCAGCAGCTTAACCGGAGGGGGGACAGGTCCCTCTGGGGCCAACGTCCTGACTTTC	CASSLTGGGTGPSGANVLTF
TRBV4-1	-	-	TRBJ2-1	16	TGCGCCAGCAGCCAAGATCCGGGACTGGACTACAATGAGCAGTTCTTC	CASSQDPGLDYNEQFF
TRBV11-2	-	few	TRBJ2-1	17	TGTGCCAGCAGCTTAGCCCCTACTAGATCCCTATACAATGAGCAGTTCTTC	CASSLAPTRSLYNEQFF
TRBV18	-	few	TRBJ2-7	11	TGTGCCAGCTCACTCAGCCACGAGCAGTACTTC	CASSLSHEQYF
TRBV6-1	-	-	TRBJ2-7	11	TGTGCCAGCAGCCTCTGGTACGAGCAGTACTTC	CASSLWYEQYF
TRBV18	TRBD1	-	TRBJ1-1	16	TGTGCCAGCTCACCACGGCCGACAGGGTCGAACACTGAAGCTTTCTTT	CASSPRPTGSNTEAFF
TRBV5-6	TRBD2	-	TRBJ2-1	15	TGTGCCAGCAGCAACCTAGCGGGGGGGCAGAATGAGCAGTTCTTC	CASSNLAGGQNEQFF
TRBV6-1	-	-	TRBJ1-1	14	TGTGCCACTAGGTACCGCAGGAGGGTTACTGAAGCTTTCTTT	CATRYRRRVTEAFF
TRBV7-9	-	-	TRBJ1-2	13	TGTGCCAGCAGCTTGCCAGATAACTATGGCTACACCTTC	CASSLPDNYGYTF
TRBV5-1	-	many	TRBJ2-2	14	TGCGCCAGCAGCTTAACAGCGGTCACCGGGGAGCTGTTTTTT	CASSLTAVTGELFF
TRBV12-3/TRBV12-4	-	many	TRBJ1-5	14	TGTGCCAGCAGTAAACTCACCGGAGAACAGCCCCAGCATTTT	CASSKLTGEQPQHF
TRBV20-1	-	-	TRBJ2-3	16	TGCAGTGCTAGAGACCCGACTAGAACCCCCTCAGATACGCAGTATTTT	CSARDPTRTPSDTQYF
TRBV27	-	few	TRBJ2-1	15	TGTGCCAGCAGTTTCGGGGAAAGCTCCTACAATGAGCAGTTCTTC	CASSFGESSYNEQFF
TRBV7-9	TRBD1	few	TRBJ1-2	13	TGTGCCAGCAGCCCCCCGGGACAGGATGGCTACACCTTC	CASSPPGQDGYTF
TRBV7-9	-	many	TRBJ1-2	12	TGTGCCAGCAGCGGCGGGAACTATGGCTACACCTTC	CASSGGNYGYTF
TRBV12-5	TRBD1	-	TRBJ2-6	17	TGTGCTAGTGGTTCCAGGACAGGCGGCTCTGGGGCCAACGTCCTGACTTTC	CASGSRTGGSGANVLTF
TRBV5-1	-	few	TRBJ2-2	17	TGCGCCAGCAGCCAGCAATCGCAGGGGCTGAACACCGGGGAGCTGTTTTTT	CASSQQSQGLNTGELFF
TRBV20-1	-	few	TRBJ1-1	13	TGCAGTGCAAGAGGAGGGCAGAGGGCTGAAGCTTTCTTT	CSARGGQRAEAFF
TRBV4-1	-	-	TRBJ2-5	15	TGCGCCAGCAGCCAACCACAGGGAATGGGAGAGACCCAGTACTTC	CASSQPQGMGETQYF
TRBV12-3/TRBV12-4	-	-	TRBJ1-1	14	TGTGCCAGCAGCCGTTCCCCCCTGAACACTGAAGCTTTCTTT	CASSRSPLNTEAFF
TRBV12-3/TRBV12-4	-	few	TRBJ2-2	15	TGTGCCAGCAGTTTCTCTGGGGTCCGCACCGGGGAGCTGTTTTTT	CASSFSGVRTGELFF
TRBV19	TRBD1	few	TRBJ1-1	13	TGTGCCAGTAGTACGCAGGGGGCCTCTGAAGCTTTCTTT	CASSTQGASEAFF
TRBV5-6	-	-	TRBJ2-1	14	TGTGCCAGCAGCTTGTACGAGCCCGCCCATGAGCAGTTCTTC	CASSLYEPAHEQFF
TRBV6-5	-	-	TRBJ2-5	14	TGTGCCAGCAGTTACGGTTCTGGGAAAGAGACCCAGTACTTC	CASSYGSGKETQYF
TRBV12-3/TRBV12-4	-	few	TRBJ1-6	14	TGTGCCAGCGCCATCCTCGGTGTTAATTCACCCCTCCACTTT	CASAILGVNSPLHF
TRBV9	-	-	TRBJ1-5	15	TGTGCCAGCAGCTCTCAGGGGATTGCAAATCAGCCCCAGCATTTT	CASSSQGIANQPQHF
TRBV6-6	-	-	TRBJ1-3	13	TGTGCCAGCCTCCTATCGAGCGGAAACACCATATATTTT	CASLLSSGNTIYF
TRBV2	-	-	TRBJ2-7	13	TGTGCCAGCAGTGGGCCAGCCTCCTACGAGCAGTACTTC	CASSGPASYEQYF
TRBV4-2	-	-	TRBJ2-3	14	TGTGCCAGCAGCCAAGACTCCGGCACAGATACGCAGTATTTT	CASSQDSGTDTQYF
TRBV29-1	-	few	TRBJ1-2	12	TGCAGCGTTGTACAGGGTTCGAATGGCTACACCTTC	CSVVQGSNGYTF
TRBV12-3/TRBV12-4	-	many	TRBJ2-1	14	TGTGCCAGCAGTTTTTTTGGTTCCTACAATGAGCAGTTCTTC	CASSFFGSYNEQFF
TRBV12-3/TRBV12-4	-	-	TRBJ2-3	13	TGTGCCAGCAACAACAGGGCTGCAGATACGCAGTATTTT	CASNNRAADTQYF
TRBV6-5	-	-	TRBJ2-4	13	TGTGCCAGCAGTTACCGGGAGCGGGACATTCAGTACTTC	CASSYRERDIQYF
TRBV7-2	TRBD2	few	TRBJ2-1	16	TGTGCCAGCAGCTTACTTTTACTAGCGGGAGAAAATGAGCAGTTCTTC	CASSLLLLAGENEQFF
TRBV6-5	-	few	TRBJ2-1	16	TGTGCCAGCAGTTACTCGATCGGGTCCCCCAACAATGAGCAGTTCTTC	CASSYSIGSPNNEQFF
TRBV6-1	-	few	TRBJ1-2	13	TGTGCCAGCAGGATTACGGGGGACTATGGCTACACCTTC	CASRITGDYGYTF
TRBV11-2	-	few	TRBJ1-2	15	TGTGCCAGCAGCTCCCTTAGGGGAAACCACTATGGCTACACCTTC	CASSSLRGNHYGYTF
TRBV12-3/TRBV12-4	-	-	TRBJ1-1	14	TGTGCCAGCAGTCCGGGACGGAGGAACACTGAAGCTTTCTTT	CASSPGRRNTEAFF
TRBV5-1	-	-	TRBJ2-2	14	TGCGCCAGCCGGGCCAGGGCGGGGACCGGGGAGCTGTTTTTT	CASRARAGTGELFF
TRBV7-9	TRBD1	-	TRBJ1-1	14	TGTGCCAGCAGCTCCAGGACAGGGTTGTCTGAAGCTTTCTTT	CASSSRTGLSEAFF
TRBV5-6	-	-	TRBJ2-5	15	TGTGCCAGCAGCTTTTTAGGGGCGGGCGGAGAGACCCAGTACTTC	CASSFLGAGGETQYF
TRBV28	-	few	TRBJ1-1	12	TGTGCCAGCAGACAGGGCCCAATCGAAGCTTTCTTT	CASRQGPIEAFF
TRBV7-8	-	-	TRBJ2-1	17	TGTGCCAGCAGCTTATCCTTAACGCGCTGGGGGGAGAATGAGCAGTTCTTC	CASSLSLTRWGENEQFF
TRBV20-1	TRBD2	few	TRBJ2-3	14	TGCAGTGCCCCACGGGGCGCGGGAGGAGATACGCAGTATTTT	CSAPRGAGGDTQYF
TRBV5-5	-	few	TRBJ1-5	15	TGTGCCAGCGGCCCGGACCCTTGGAGCAATCAGCCCCAGCATTTT	CASGPDPWSNQPQHF
TRBV5-1	TRBD1	-	TRBJ2-2	17	TGCGCCAGCAGCCTACGACCTCGGGACAGTGAGACCGGGGAGCTGTTTTTT	CASSLRPRDSETGELFF
TRBV5-6	-	-	TRBJ1-3	13	TGTGCCAGCAGCCTCACCCAAGGGGACACCATATATTTT	CASSLTQGDTIYF
TRBV13	-	-	TRBJ1-1	14	TGTGCCAGCAGCTTCCCAGGGCTGAACACTGAAGCTTTCTTT	CASSFPGLNTEAFF